This T cell receptor beta chain was retrieved from a study of T cell responses to AZD1222 COVID-19 vaccine. About the study: Samples with a second dose at about 4 or about 12 weeks were pooled together.

Findings and caveats of the study: Baseline serostatus was positive in only six AZD1222 recipients.

As to this clone: Its matching antigen is unknown. The same CDR3 arises from other DNA sequences in this sample as well.

The CDR3 covers 12 residues. The germline CDR1 and CDR2 sequences are SQVTM and ANQGSEA. V trimming: 6 bases; J trimming: 4 bases; junction bases outside the gene matches: 4. Only in-frame clones appear in the TCRdb table, and some are missing; sequencing was by immunoSEQ multiplex PCR. The sample lists approximately 190,000 clones, roughly 93% occurring once. J is TRBJ1-1 and V is TRBV29-1; 8 nucleotides align to TRBD1. The sequence came from an adult in good health. The input for sequencing was peripheral blood, taken on day 0 of AZD1222 vaccination. The CDR3 region is CSVRQGTTEAFF. The CDR3 coding sequence is TGCAGCGTGAGACAGGGGACCACTGAAGCTTTCTTT.